This T cell receptor beta chain comes out of a study of OX40 agonist ivuxolimab in advanced cancers. Study background: Patients in the trial were receiving intravenous ivuxolimab every 2 weeks, at doses of 0.01 to 10 mg/kg.

Deletions cut 3 bases from V and 1 base from J, with 7 bases between. Germline loops: CDR1 SGHTA, CDR2 FQGNSA. The CDR3 is made up of 14 amino acids. Only in-frame clones appear in the TCRdb table, and some are missing; sequencing was by immunoSEQ multiplex PCR. The sample shows 100,000 or so clones, approximately 94% of them seen only once. Study-level findings and limits: Clonal expansion among partial responders at 0.1-3.0 mg/kg ranked near the lowest.

Note on this clone: Its antigen is unidentified.

The starting material was CD4+ or CD8+ T cells sorted from blood, obtained in a trial of the OX40 agonist ivuxolimab. The origin of this receptor is an adult with an advanced solid tumor such as melanoma, head and neck, liver or kidney cancer. The genes are TRBV7-2 and TRBJ1-3, with a tentative D call TRBD1 (6 bases). CDR3 protein: CASSLGTSGNTIYF. Here the CDR3 DNA reads TGTGCCAGCAGCTTGGGGACATCTGGAAACACCATATATTTT.